A single sample is the source of the 25 T cell receptor beta chains below, sequenced in a study of cytomegalovirus exposure and HLA in healthy donors. 13 Jbeta primers and 60 Vbeta primers were used for the PCR. Clones were read by immunoSEQ multiplex PCR, and TCRdb kept only the in-frame ones, dropping some. Seen here are some 200,000 clones, approximately 79% observed once, and the top ten hold more than 1.5%. Input material: PBMCs. All receptors derive from a girl aged 5-17 years in good health and CMV-seropositive.

About this clone: Additional DNA sequences in this sample encode the identical CDR3. The rearrangement uses TRBV5-1 and TRBJ2-7, with 9 bases identical to TRBD1. The germline V gene has CDR1 SGHRS and CDR2 YFSETQ. V was pared by 4 bases and J by 1 base, with 3 bases of the junction left unmatched. This CDR3 spans 14 amino acids. The CDR3: CASSPGQGSYEQYF. The CDR3 coding sequence is TGCGCCAGCAGCCCCGGACAGGGGTCCTACGAGCAGTACTTC.

The CDR3 DNA reads as TGTGCGAGCCGCGGGACAGGGCTCTACAATGAGCAGTTCTTC. Its translation: CASRGTGLYNEQFF. The V and J genes are TRBV27 and TRBJ2-1; 9 bases line up with TRBD1. CDR3 size: 14 residues. The germline CDR1 and CDR2 sequences are MNHEY and SMNVEV (reference sequence).

This clone was seen only once. The rearrangement joins TRBV25-1 to TRBJ2-5; 9 positions match TRBD2. The CDR3 spans 18 residues. V shed 3 bases, J shed 4 bases, and the junction held 15 bases outside the gene matches. In germline, CDR1 is MGHDK, CDR2 SYGVNS. The CDR3 DNA reads TGTGCCAGCAGTGATGAAAATTCTGGCGGGGGGGCCCGAGAGACCCAGTACTTC. It encodes CASSDENSGGGARETQYF.

The CDR3 reads CASSESAGGKEKLFF. The CDR3 DNA reads TGTGCCAGCAGTGAAAGTGCGGGGGGGAAGGAAAAACTGTTTTTT. The genes are TRBV6-4 and TRBJ1-4, with TRBD1 as a possible D gene (5 bases). Germline V gene sequence: CDR1 MRHNA, CDR2 SNTAGT. With 3 bases removed from V and 8 bases from J, the gap between germline ends came to 16 bases. The CDR3 has 15 amino acids.

The chain employs TRBV7-2 and TRBJ1-2; D gene uncertain. Per the germline V gene, CDR1 is SGHTA and CDR2 is FQGNSA. The CDR3 spans 12 residues. Trimming removed 5 bases at V and 8 bases at J, with 12 bases between. CDR3: CASSPFGEGYTF. CDR3 nucleotide sequence: TGTGCCAGCAGCCCATTCGGGGAAGGCTACACCTTC. Filled out from reference TRBV7-2 and TRBJ1-2, the complete variable domain reads GAGVSQSPSNKVTEKGKDVELRCDPISGHTALYWYRQSLGQGLEFLIYFQGNSAPDKSGLPSDRFSAERTGGSVSTLTIQRTQQEDSAVYLCASSPFGEGYTFGSGTRLTVV.

The chain joins TRBV25-1 to TRBJ2-2; maybe TRBD2 (5 bases). This CDR3 contains 15 residues. Trimming removed 3 bases from V and 6 bases from J, with 14 bases in between. The germline V gene encodes CDR1 MGHDK and CDR2 SYGVNS. In DNA, the CDR3 is TGTGCCAGCAGTGAGGCCGGTTCGAGGGCCGGGGAGCTGTTTTTT. It translates to CASSEAGSRAGELFF.

The rearrangement links TRBV11-2 to TRBJ2-7, with 10 bases matching TRBD1. V was clipped by 3 bases and J by 4 bases; unmatched bases: 6. CDR3 size: 15 residues. Germline V gene sequence: CDR1 SGHAT, CDR2 FQNNGV. The CDR3 DNA follows: TGTGCCAGCAGCTTTAGACCGGGACAGGGGTACGAGCAGTACTTC. Its protein is CASSFRPGQGYEQYF.

In its sample, this clone was seen once. The chain carries TRBV11-3 and TRBJ2-1, with 8 bases aligning to TRBD2. Per germline, CDR1 SGHNT and CDR2 YENEEA. V dropped 5 bases and J dropped 9; count of bases not matched to a gene: 21. This CDR3 region has 18 residues. The CDR3 is CASSNEGWTGTRKGEQFF. The CDR3 DNA reads as TGTGCCAGCAGCAACGAAGGGTGGACCGGGACTAGGAAAGGTGAGCAGTTCTTC.

The chain links TRBV2 to TRBJ2-3; 9 bases line up with TRBD2. J was trimmed by 2 bases and V by 4 bases; bases with no gene match: 4. The CDR3 extends over 15 amino acids. Per germline, CDR1 SNHLY and CDR2 FYNNEI. The CDR3 sequence is CASSGLAVATDTQYF. The DNA of the CDR3 is TGTGCCAGCAGTGGACTAGCGGTGGCCACAGATACGCAGTATTTT.

The chain has TRBV29-1 and TRBJ2-2; D remains unclear. Trimming took off 7 bases at V and 1 base at J, with 13 bases between the two ends. Germline-derived CDR1 and CDR2 are SQVTM and ANQGSEA. This CDR3 is 14 amino acids long. The CDR3 spells CSAAGSRNTGELFF. Written as DNA, the CDR3 is TGCAGCGCTGCAGGATCAAGGAACACCGGGGAGCTGTTTTTT.

Only a few counts were recorded for this clone. The rearrangement joins TRBV11-2 to TRBJ1-5; D is ambiguous. This CDR3 is built from 13 residues. The germline gives CDR1 SGHAT, CDR2 FQNNGV. Trimming took 1 base from V and 7 from J, leaving 8 bases between them. In DNA, the CDR3 is TGTGCCAGCAGCTTAGTCGGCGGGCAGCCCCAGCATTTT. Its protein product is CASSLVGGQPQHF.

The chain links TRBV7-9 to TRBJ1-5; D not certain. The CDR3 is made up of 14 amino acids. V lost 1 base, J lost 5 bases, and 9 bases lay in between. Germline V CDR1 and CDR2: SEHNR, FQNEAQ (reference sequence). The CDR3 DNA reads as TGTGCCAGCAGCTTAGGGTGGGGAGATCAGCCCCAGCATTTT. It encodes CASSLGWGDQPQHF.

The chain has TRBV18 and TRBJ2-2; possible D gene TRBD2, 5 bases. Trimming pared 3 bases from V and 6 bases from J, leaving 8 bases between. Germline V gives CDR1 KGHSH, CDR2 LQKENI. The CDR3 spans 13 residues. As DNA, the CDR3 is TGTGCCAGCTCACCCCGGGGTGCCGGGGAGCTGTTTTTT. Protein sequence: CASSPRGAGELFF.

The J gene is TRBJ2-7, the V gene TRBV6-1; D is undetermined. Germline V gene lookup returns CDR1 MNHNS and CDR2 SASEGT. This CDR3 region has 11 residues. The V end was cut by 3 bases, the J end by 3 bases, with 3 bases between. Here the CDR3 DNA reads TGTGCCAGCAGTGACTACTACGAGCAGTACTTC. Protein product: CASSDYYEQYF.

V usage is TRBV30 and J usage is TRBJ1-2, with 9 bases matching TRBD1. This CDR3 contains 15 residues. The germline gives CDR1 GTSNPN, CDR2 SVGIG (reference sequence). After removal of 4 bases from V and 6 bases from J, the junction contained 12 bases not matched to a gene. The CDR3 DNA follows: TGTGCCTGGAAAACCTGGGGGGGACAGGGACATGGCTACACCTTC. Its protein product is CAWKTWGGQGHGYTF.

This clone has a single count. This chain links TRBV5-6 with TRBJ2-7, with D possibly being TRBD2 (6 bases). The CDR3 length is 17 residues. Trimming stripped 4 bases from V and 6 bases from J, with 26 bases between. Germline CDR1 SGHDT, CDR2 YYEEEE. Written as DNA, the CDR3 is TGTGCCAGCAGCCTTGACGAAACCGGGAGTCTCACGGGCGAGCAGTACTTC. Its protein is CASSLDETGSLTGEQYF.

The chain carries TRBV15 and TRBJ1-1; a weak D match, TRBD1 (5 bases). Germline V lookup: CDR1 LNHNV, CDR2 YYDKDF (reference sequence). Trimming pared 0 bases from V and 1 base from J, leaving 12 bases between. The CDR3 loop spans 16 amino acids. CDR3 coding DNA: TGTGCCACCAGCAGAGAACGGGGGTCGGGGAACACTGAAGCTTTCTTT. Its protein is CATSRERGSGNTEAFF.

The genes are TRBV7-6 and TRBJ2-5; 10 nucleotides align to TRBD1. The CDR3 length is 14 residues. V lost 3 bases, J lost 5 bases, and 3 bases stayed unmatched. Germline V gene sequence: CDR1 SGHVS, CDR2 FNYEAQ. CDR3 DNA sequence: TGTGCCAGCAGCTTGACAGGGGGCCGGGAGACCCAGTACTTC. Translation gives CASSLTGGRETQYF.

This chain connects TRBV11-3 to TRBJ2-1; D is possibly TRBD1 (5 bases). Germline lookup yields CDR1 SGHNT and CDR2 YENEEA. Trimming shortened V by 1 base and J by 9 bases, and 7 bases separated the two germline ends. This CDR3 region has 12 residues. For the CDR3, the DNA is TGTGCCAGCAGCTTAGTACAGGTTGAGCAGTTCTTC. Its translation: CASSLVQVEQFF.

The chain carries TRBV27 and TRBJ2-7; 9 nucleotides line up with TRBD2. Germline V gene sequence: CDR1 MNHEY, CDR2 SMNVEV (reference sequence). The J segment lost 5 bases and the V segment lost 0 bases, leaving 8 bases of the junction unmatched. This CDR3 spans 16 amino acids. For the CDR3, the DNA is TGTGCCAGCAGTTTATCAAGGACTAGCGTGGGCAACGAGCAGTACTTC. As protein: CASSLSRTSVGNEQYF.

This clone was picked up one time. This chain joins TRBV10-3 and TRBJ2-1, with 7 bases fitting TRBD1. Germline-derived CDR1 and CDR2 are ENHRY and SYGVKD. The CDR3 is 14 residues long. With V trimmed by 5 bases and J by 3 bases, 4 bases remained unmatched. CDR3 sequence (DNA): TGTGCCATCAGTCCCGGGACAGACTACAATGAGCAGTTCTTC. Translated: CAISPGTDYNEQFF.

The CDR3 here is CASSETRGDGTNEKLFF. The CDR3 region has the DNA TGTGCCAGCAGCGAAACGAGAGGTGACGGAACTAATGAAAAACTGTTTTTT. V and J are TRBV9 and TRBJ1-4; unclear D gene. V shed 3 bases and J shed 1 base, with 16 bases lying between them. This CDR3 has 17 amino acids. The germline gives CDR1 SGDLS, CDR2 YYNGEE.

This rearrangement joins TRBV10-3 to TRBJ1-1; 11 bases agree with TRBD1. CDR1 and CDR2 (germline): ENHRY, SYGVKD. CDR3 size: 14 residues. J gave up 4 bases and V 3 bases, and 1 base lay outside the gene matches. CDR3 region: CAISEGTGGTEAFF. CDR3 nucleotides: TGTGCCATCAGTGAAGGGACAGGGGGCACTGAAGCTTTCTTT.

J is TRBJ2-3 and V is TRBV18, with D possibly TRBD2 on 6 matching bases. Germline values: CDR1 KGHSH, CDR2 LQKENI. The CDR3 extends over 16 amino acids. Trimming removed 0 bases from V and 6 bases from J, with 16 bases in between. Here the CDR3 DNA reads TGTGCCAGCTCACCACCAAGGAGCGGGTCGGGCGATACGCAGTATTTT. Translation: CASSPPRSGSGDTQYF.

V usage is TRBV5-6 and J usage is TRBJ2-7; D possibly corresponds to TRBD1 (5 bases). Germline V gene lookup returns CDR1 SGHDT and CDR2 YYEEEE. This CDR3 has 14 amino acids. Trimming left V 0 bases short and J 7 bases short, with 14 bases between. In DNA form, the CDR3 reads TGTGCCAGCAGCTTGGGAACATCCCCAGGGGAGCAGTACTTC. Translating it yields CASSLGTSPGEQYF.